This T cell receptor (beta chain) was profiled in a study of cytomegalovirus exposure and HLA in healthy donors. Study at large: The same platform was used for the 110 or so validation repertoires and the 600 to 700 first-cohort repertoires, a later analysis reported. Study outcomes and limitations: Some public TCRs appeared in many individuals, while most sequences were rare. In vitro checks showed that a few CMV-associated chains really do target CMV antigens.

With regard to this clone: What it binds is unknown.

Only in-frame clones appear in the TCRdb table, and some are missing; sequencing was by immunoSEQ multiplex PCR. The repertoire holds approximately 60,000 clones, 85% to 95% seen once, with roughly 5.8% in the top ten. The trim removed 7 bases at V and 4 bases at J, leaving 5 bases unmatched. The CDR3 contains 14 residues. Per germline, CDR1 MNHNS and CDR2 SASEGT. The clonotype was recovered from a woman aged 18-30 years in good health and CMV-seronegative. The sequenced sample was PBMCs. The chain recombines TRBV6-1 with TRBJ1-5; 9 nucleotides match TRBD1. For the CDR3, the DNA is TGTGCCAGCACGAAAGGGACAGGGAATCAGCCCCAGCATTTT. It is translated as CASTKGTGNQPQHF.